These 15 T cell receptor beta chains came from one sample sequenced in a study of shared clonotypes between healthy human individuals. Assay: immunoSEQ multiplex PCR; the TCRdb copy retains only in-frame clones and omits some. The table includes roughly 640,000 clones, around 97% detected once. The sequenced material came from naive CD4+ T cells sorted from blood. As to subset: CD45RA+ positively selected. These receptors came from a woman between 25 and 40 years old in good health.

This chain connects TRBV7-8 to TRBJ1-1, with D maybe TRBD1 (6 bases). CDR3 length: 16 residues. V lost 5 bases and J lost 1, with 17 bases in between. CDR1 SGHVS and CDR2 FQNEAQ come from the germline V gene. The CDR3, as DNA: TGTGCCAGCAGCGGGCTTGCGGGGGCATGGAACACTGAAGCTTTCTTT. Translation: CASSGLAGAWNTEAFF.

DNA of the CDR3: TGCGCCAGCAGCTTGGAAGGACAGCACACTGAAGCTTTCTTT. Protein sequence: CASSLEGQHTEAFF. The chain is built from TRBV5-1 and TRBJ1-1; tentatively, D is TRBD1 (6 bases). V was clipped by 0 bases and J by 3 bases, with 9 bases between them. The CDR3 contains 14 residues. Looked up from germline, CDR1 is SGHRS and CDR2 is YFSETQ.

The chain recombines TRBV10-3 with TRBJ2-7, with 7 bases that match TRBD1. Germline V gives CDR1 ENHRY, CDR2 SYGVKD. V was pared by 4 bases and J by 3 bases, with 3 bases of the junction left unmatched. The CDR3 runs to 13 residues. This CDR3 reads CAISGQGFYEQYF. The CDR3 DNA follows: TGTGCCATCAGTGGACAGGGATTCTACGAGCAGTACTTC.

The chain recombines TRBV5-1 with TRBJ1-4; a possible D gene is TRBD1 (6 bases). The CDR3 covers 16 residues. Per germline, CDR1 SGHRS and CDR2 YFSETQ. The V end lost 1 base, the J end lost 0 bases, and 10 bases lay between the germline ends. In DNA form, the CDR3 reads TGCGCCAGCAGCTTGTCGGGGGCTTCAACTAATGAAAAACTGTTTTTT. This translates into CASSLSGASTNEKLFF.

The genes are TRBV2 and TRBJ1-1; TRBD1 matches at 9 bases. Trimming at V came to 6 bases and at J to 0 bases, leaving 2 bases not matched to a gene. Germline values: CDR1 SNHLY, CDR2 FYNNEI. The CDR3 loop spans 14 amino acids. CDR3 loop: CASRGTGLNTEAFF. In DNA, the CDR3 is TGTGCCAGCAGAGGGACAGGGCTGAACACTGAAGCTTTCTTT.

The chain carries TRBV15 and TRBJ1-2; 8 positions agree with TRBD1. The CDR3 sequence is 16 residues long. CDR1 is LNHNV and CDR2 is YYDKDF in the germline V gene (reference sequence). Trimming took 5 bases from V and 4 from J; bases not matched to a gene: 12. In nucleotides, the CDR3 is TGTGCCACCAGCCCTAGGACAGGGATTGCCACCTATGGCTACACCTTC. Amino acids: CATSPRTGIATYGYTF.

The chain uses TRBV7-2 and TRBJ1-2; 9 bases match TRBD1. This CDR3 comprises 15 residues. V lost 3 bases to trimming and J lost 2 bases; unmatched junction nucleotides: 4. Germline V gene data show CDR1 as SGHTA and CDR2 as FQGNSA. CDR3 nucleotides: TGTGCCAGCAGCTTTGGTGGGACAGGGAACTATGGCTACACCTTC. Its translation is CASSFGGTGNYGYTF.

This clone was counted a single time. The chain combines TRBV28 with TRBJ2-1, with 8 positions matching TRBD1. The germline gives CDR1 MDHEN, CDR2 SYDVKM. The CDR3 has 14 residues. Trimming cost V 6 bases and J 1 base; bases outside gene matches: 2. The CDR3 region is CASRTGVSYNEQFF. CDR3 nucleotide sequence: TGTGCCAGCAGGACAGGGGTGTCCTACAATGAGCAGTTCTTC.

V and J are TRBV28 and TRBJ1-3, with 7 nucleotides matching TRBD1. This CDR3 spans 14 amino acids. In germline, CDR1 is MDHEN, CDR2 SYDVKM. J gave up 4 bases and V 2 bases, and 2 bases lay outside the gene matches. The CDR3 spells CASSLPTGGNTIYF. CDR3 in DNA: TGTGCCAGCAGTTTACCGACAGGGGGAAACACCATATATTTT.

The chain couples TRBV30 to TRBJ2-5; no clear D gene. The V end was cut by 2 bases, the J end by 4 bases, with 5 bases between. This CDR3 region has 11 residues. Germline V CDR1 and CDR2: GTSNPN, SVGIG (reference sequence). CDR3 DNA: TGTGCCTGGAGTTTGGGAGAGACCCAGTACTTC. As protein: CAWSLGETQYF.

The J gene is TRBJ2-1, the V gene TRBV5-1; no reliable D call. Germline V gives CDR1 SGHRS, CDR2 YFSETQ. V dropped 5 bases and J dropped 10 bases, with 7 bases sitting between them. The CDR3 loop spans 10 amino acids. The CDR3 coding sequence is TGCGCCAGCAGGGGTGAAGAGCAGTTCTTC. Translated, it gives CASRGEEQFF.

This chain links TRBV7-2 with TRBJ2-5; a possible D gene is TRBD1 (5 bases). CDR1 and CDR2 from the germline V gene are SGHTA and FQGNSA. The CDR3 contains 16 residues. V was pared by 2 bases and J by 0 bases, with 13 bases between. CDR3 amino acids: CASSLFSAGYQETQYF. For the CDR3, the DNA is TGTGCCAGCAGCTTATTTTCGGCAGGGTACCAAGAGACCCAGTACTTC.

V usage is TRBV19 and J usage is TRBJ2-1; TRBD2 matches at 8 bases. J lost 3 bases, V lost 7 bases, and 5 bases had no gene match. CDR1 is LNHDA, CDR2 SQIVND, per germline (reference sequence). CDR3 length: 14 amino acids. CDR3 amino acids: CASTSGSNYNEQFF. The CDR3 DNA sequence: TGTGCCAGTACGAGCGGGAGTAACTACAATGAGCAGTTCTTC. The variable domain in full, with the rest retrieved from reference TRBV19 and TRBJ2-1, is DGGITQSPKYLFRKEGQNVTLSCEQNLNHDAMYWYRQDPGQGLRLIYYSQIVNDFQKGDIAEGYSVSREKKESFPLTVTSAQKNPTAFYLCASTSGSNYNEQFFGPGTRLTVL.

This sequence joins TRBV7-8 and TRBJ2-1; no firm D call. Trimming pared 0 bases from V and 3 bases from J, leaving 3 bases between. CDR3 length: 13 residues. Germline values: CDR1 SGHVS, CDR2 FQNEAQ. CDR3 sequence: CASSLANYNEQFF. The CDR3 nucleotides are TGTGCCAGCAGCTTAGCAAACTACAATGAGCAGTTCTTC. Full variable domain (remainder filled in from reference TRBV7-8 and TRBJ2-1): GAGVSQSPRYKVAKRGQDVALRCDPISGHVSLFWYQQALGQGPEFLTYFQNEAQLDKSGLPSDRFFAERPEGSVSTLKIQRTQQEDSAVYLCASSLANYNEQFFGPGTRLTVL.

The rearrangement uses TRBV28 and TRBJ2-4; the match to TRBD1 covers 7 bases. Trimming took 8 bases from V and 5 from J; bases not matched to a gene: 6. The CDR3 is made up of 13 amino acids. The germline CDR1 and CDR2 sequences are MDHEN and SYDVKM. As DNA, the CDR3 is TGTGCCAGCTCGGTCCAGGGGGAAAACATTCAGTACTTC. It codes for CASSVQGENIQYF. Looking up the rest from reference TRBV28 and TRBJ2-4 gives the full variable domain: DVKVTQSSRYLVKRTGEKVFLECVQDMDHENMFWYRQDPGLGLRLIYFSYDVKMKEKGDIPEGYSVSREKKERFSLILESASTNQTSMYLCASSVQGENIQYFGAGTRLSVL.